The clone carrying this T cell receptor (beta chain) came up a few times. This specimen comes from a study of beta chain features in type 1 diabetes. The ends lost 5 bases at V and 2 bases at J; junction bases unmatched: 10. CDR3 size: 16 residues. Germline V CDR1 and CDR2: SGHNT, YENEEA. As every portion of the isolated RNA was reverse transcribed, the sequencing read expressed TCRB transcripts. Sequencing used immunoSEQ multiplex PCR; TCRdb keeps in-frame clones, though not all of them. The sample has some 150,000 clones, less than 11% seen once. The sample taken for sequencing was naive CD4+ T cells from blood. The J gene is TRBJ2-3, the V gene TRBV11-3, with 7 bases that match TRBD2. The clonotype was recovered from a man aged 18 to 30 in good health. CDR3 loop: CASSHGLAESTDTQYF. CDR3 DNA sequence: TGTGCCAGCAGCCACGGCCTAGCGGAGTCCACAGATACGCAGTATTTT. Looking up the rest from reference TRBV11-3 and TRBJ2-3 gives the full variable domain: EAGVVQSPRYKIIEKKQPVAFWCNPISGHNTLYWYLQNLGQGPELLIRYENEEAVDDSQLPKDRFSAERLKGVDSTLKIQPAELGDSAVYLCASSHGLAESTDTQYFGPGTRLTVL.